This entry lists 26 T cell receptor beta chains sequenced from one sample in a study of blood T cells in healthy people across ages. The second PCR ran about 7 to 12 cycles with a sample-barcoded 5' primer and J-beta primers. TCRdb recomputed calls from the 5' RACE reads with MiXCR, one row per CDR3 protein. The table has some 1.5 million distinct CDR3 sequences, less than 45% seen once; the top ten hold more than 4%. Specimen: blood. The receptors were sampled from a woman younger than 35 in good health.

This clonotype was seen at least ten times. The rearrangement joins TRBV9 to TRBJ2-2; D is ambiguous. This CDR3 region has 12 residues. V was trimmed by 5 bases and J by 1 base, leaving 3 bases between them. Germline CDR1 SGDLS, CDR2 YYNGEE. The CDR3 nucleotides are TGTGCCAGCAGACAGAACACCGGGGAGCTGTTTTTT. This translates into CASRQNTGELFF.

The rearrangement uses TRBV20-1 and TRBJ2-1, with a weak D call TRBD1 (5 bases). Germline loops: CDR1 DFQATT, CDR2 SNEGSKA (reference sequence). This CDR3 spans 15 amino acids. Trimming removed 6 bases at V and 3 bases at J, with 18 bases between. CDR3 loop: CSAPPGRVGYNEQFF. CDR3 DNA sequence: TGCAGTGCCCCCCCGGGCAGGGTAGGCTACAATGAGCAGTTCTTC.

In its sample, this clonotype was seen a few times. This rearrangement joins TRBV7-9 to TRBJ2-1; D unclear. The V end was cut by 5 bases, the J end by 4 bases, with 15 bases between. Germline CDR1 and CDR2: SEHNR and FQNEAQ (reference sequence). The CDR3 is 15 residues long. The CDR3 DNA reads as TGTGCCAGCAGCCTCGTACCGTCCCAATACAATGAGCAGTTCTTC. Its protein is CASSLVPSQYNEQFF.

CDR3 region: CASTKTQTNTGELFF. The DNA for the CDR3 is TGTGCCAGCACCAAGACACAAACGAACACCGGGGAGCTGTTTTTT. J is TRBJ2-2 and V is TRBV11-2; no reliable D call. Trimming shortened V by 7 bases and J by 0 bases, and 12 bases separated the two germline ends. Germline loops: CDR1 SGHAT, CDR2 FQNNGV. The CDR3 totals 15 residues. Combining the CDR3 with reference TRBV11-2 and TRBJ2-2 gives the whole variable domain EAGVAQSPRYKIIEKRQSVAFWCNPISGHATLYWYQQILGQGPKLLIQFQNNGVVDDSQLPKDRFSAERLKGVDSTLKIQPAKLEDSAVYLCASTKTQTNTGELFFGEGSRLTVL.

The rearrangement joins TRBV12-3 or TRBV12-4 to TRBJ2-2; D gene unclear. Trimming cost V 6 bases and J 1 base, with 15 bases left between them. The CDR3 extends over 16 amino acids. CDR3: CASSHDNWKNTGELFF. The CDR3 nucleotides are TGTGCCAGCAGCCATGACAACTGGAAGAACACCGGGGAGCTGTTTTTT.

This clonotype was detected many times. The chain is built from TRBV2 and TRBJ2-5, with TRBD2 matching over 12 bases. This CDR3 has 17 amino acids. V shed 3 bases, J shed 5 bases, and the junction held 10 bases outside the gene matches. CDR1 is SNHLY and CDR2 is FYNNEI in the germline V gene. Here the CDR3 DNA reads TGTGCCAGCAGTGATTTCGCTAGCGGGAGGGCATTGGAGACCCAGTACTTC. Translation gives CASSDFASGRALETQYF.

V usage is TRBV7-2 and J usage is TRBJ2-5; D is perhaps TRBD2 (6 bases). Trimming stripped 0 bases from V and 5 bases from J, with 13 bases between. The CDR3 runs 15 residues. Germline lookup yields CDR1 SGHTA and CDR2 FQGNSA. The CDR3 loop is CASSLASGVGETQYF. The CDR3 DNA reads TGTGCCAGCAGCTTAGCTAGCGGCGTGGGTGAGACCCAGTACTTC.

The V and J genes are TRBV27 and TRBJ2-1; 10 bases are shared with TRBD2. The J call may be incorrect, as the DNA end agrees better with TRBJ2-7. This CDR3 contains 18 residues. Germline CDR1 and CDR2: MNHEY and SMNVEV (reference sequence). CDR3 in DNA: TGTGCCAGCATATCGGGACTAGCGAGTGGGGGTTTGTACAATGAGCAGTACTTC. Translation: CASISGLASGGLYNEQYF.

A few counts support this clonotype. The genes are TRBV5-4 and TRBJ2-7, with a tentative D call TRBD1 (6 bases). V was clipped by 4 bases and J by 2 bases, with 16 bases between them. Germline loops: CDR1 SGHNT, CDR2 YYREEE (reference sequence). The CDR3 consists of 15 residues. The CDR3 reads CASSSPGQITYEQYF. For the CDR3, the DNA is TGTGCCAGCAGCAGCCCTGGACAGATAACCTACGAGCAGTACTTC.

The chain couples TRBV12-3 or TRBV12-4 to TRBJ2-1; 8 bases align to TRBD1. The trim removed 5 bases at V and 9 bases at J, leaving 15 bases unmatched. CDR3 length equals 16 residues. The CDR3 coding sequence is TGTGCCAGCAGTCCCAGACAGGGGCCATCTGGAGGTGAGCAGTTCTTC. Amino acids: CASSPRQGPSGGEQFF.

A note on this clonotype: The junction differs from germline at one of its ends, possibly a read error. J is TRBJ1-1 and V is TRBV6-5; D is ambiguous. Per germline, CDR1 MNHEY and CDR2 SVGAGI. This CDR3 comprises 14 residues. CDR3 sequence: CVSSYTQVNTEAFF. The CDR3 nucleotides are TGTGTCAGCAGTTACACCCAGGTGAACACTGAAGCTTTCTTT.

The chain is built from TRBV4-1 and TRBJ1-2; D uncertain. Trimming took off 2 bases at V and 7 bases at J, with 14 bases between the two ends. Germline lookup yields CDR1 MGHRA and CDR2 YSYEKL. This CDR3 is built from 14 residues. The CDR3 DNA reads as TGCGCCAGCAGCCAACTAATTGCCACTGGTGGCTACACCTTC. Translation gives CASSQLIATGGYTF.

Only a few counts were recorded for this clonotype. The rearrangement links TRBV5-1 to TRBJ2-7; 11 nucleotides line up with TRBD1. This CDR3 has 15 amino acids. Germline assignment: CDR1 SGHRS and CDR2 YFSETQ. V dropped 1 base and J dropped 2; count of bases not matched to a gene: 2. CDR3 nucleotide sequence: TGCGCCAGCAGCTTGAGGGACAGGGGGGCCTACGAGCAGTACTTC. Amino acid sequence: CASSLRDRGAYEQYF.

This clonotype was seen only once. The rearrangement joins TRBV6-5 to TRBJ1-2, with TRBD1 matching 11 bases. The germline V gene encodes CDR1 MNHEY and CDR2 SVGAGI. V was clipped by 0 bases and J by 3 bases; unmatched bases: 6. The CDR3 contains 17 residues. The CDR3 DNA sequence: TGTGCCAGCAGTTACTCCTGGACAGGGGGCAAAGACTATGGCTACACCTTC. Its protein product is CASSYSWTGGKDYGYTF.

The chain carries TRBV6-2 or TRBV6-3 and TRBJ2-1; D perhaps matches TRBD2 (5 bases). Germline CDR1 is MNHEY and CDR2 is SVGEGT. The CDR3 spans 17 residues. Trimming took 5 bases from V and 3 from J, leaving 20 bases between them. CDR3 sequence reads: CASSRKAERRLYNEQFF. DNA for the CDR3: TGTGCCAGCAGTAGGAAAGCGGAGAGGAGACTCTACAATGAGCAGTTCTTC.

Only a few counts were recorded for this clonotype. The rearrangement joins TRBV9 to TRBJ2-1; D ambiguous. Deletions cut 0 bases from V and 1 base from J, with 11 bases between. The CDR3 covers 16 residues. Germline V gene lookup returns CDR1 SGDLS and CDR2 YYNGEE. The CDR3 protein is CASSVGQASSYNEQFF. The DNA of the CDR3 is TGTGCCAGCAGCGTAGGGCAGGCTAGTTCCTACAATGAGCAGTTCTTC. The entire variable domain, with the rest obtained from reference TRBV9 and TRBJ2-1, is as follows: DSGVTQTPKHLITATGQRVTLRCSPRSGDLSVYWYQQSLDQGLQFLIQYYNGEERAKGNILERFSAQQFPDLHSELNLSSLELGDSALYFCASSVGQASSYNEQFFGPGTRLTVL.

The chain has TRBV9 and TRBJ2-1, with TRBD2 matching 7 bases. The V and J ends lost 4 bases and 3 bases, in that order; junction bases with no gene match: 7. The CDR3 is 15 amino acids. Germline V gene sequence: CDR1 SGDLS, CDR2 YYNGEE. CDR3 nucleotides: TGTGCCAGCAGCCCCCACGGGGGGAGCTACAATGAGCAGTTCTTC. This translates into CASSPHGGSYNEQFF.

The rearrangement uses TRBV3-1 and TRBJ2-1; maybe TRBD2 (6 bases). Germline loops: CDR1 LGHDT, CDR2 YNNKEL (reference sequence). The CDR3 has 15 residues. V lost 4 bases and J lost 6, with 16 bases in between. CDR3 loop: CASSLGGTWGNEQFF. The CDR3, as DNA: TGTGCCAGCAGCCTTGGAGGGACCTGGGGCAATGAGCAGTTCTTC.

This clonotype has a handful of counts. A read error may account for a junction end that differs from germline. V usage is TRBV7-9 and J usage is TRBJ2-7; D is uncertain. The CDR3 is made up of 12 amino acids. Germline values: CDR1 SEHNR, CDR2 FQNEAQ (reference sequence). CDR3: CASSHGSFEQYF. The CDR3 DNA is TGTGCCAGCTCCCACGGCTCCTTCGAGCAGTACTTC.

This clonotype was seen only a few times. The rearrangement links TRBV12-3 or TRBV12-4 to TRBJ1-2, with a possible D match to TRBD1 (6 bases). The CDR3 length is 12 residues. The V and J ends lost 4 bases and 5 bases respectively, with 8 bases between them. CDR3 sequence (DNA): TGTGCCAGCAGTTACAGGGTTTATGGCTACACCTTC. As protein: CASSYRVYGYTF.

The J gene is TRBJ2-3, the V gene TRBV7-2; possible D gene TRBD1, 5 bases. The CDR3 spans 14 residues. Germline assignment: CDR1 SGHTA and CDR2 FQGNSA. The V end lost 1 base, the J end lost 4 bases, and 9 bases lay between the germline ends. In nucleotides, the CDR3 is TGTGCCAGCAGCTTAGACTGGGGCGCAGATACGCAGTATTTT. Translated, it gives CASSLDWGADTQYF.

This clonotype was counted at least ten times. This chain connects TRBV4-3 to TRBJ2-1, with 7 bases fitting TRBD1. V lost 1 base and J lost 4; bases outside the gene matches: 4. The CDR3 is 15 residues long. Germline V gene lookup returns CDR1 LGHNA and CDR2 YSLEER. For the CDR3, the DNA is TGCGCCAGCAGCCAAGGGACAGGACTTTACAATGAGCAGTTCTTC. Encoded protein: CASSQGTGLYNEQFF.

In this sample, this clonotype turned up a few times. The CDR3 loop reads CASSFDVNYGYTF. For the CDR3, the DNA is TGCGCCAGCAGCTTCGATGTTAACTATGGCTACACCTTC. The rearrangement uses TRBV5-1 and TRBJ1-2; no firm D call. The CDR3 length is 13 residues. CDR1 and CDR2 (germline): SGHRS, YFSETQ. The ends were cut back, 2 bases at V and 1 base at J, with 6 bases in the middle.

This chain joins TRBV12-3 or TRBV12-4 and TRBJ1-2; D is perhaps TRBD1 (5 bases). Trimming removed 5 bases from V and 7 bases from J, with 14 bases in between. This CDR3 comprises 13 residues. CDR3 sequence reads: CASSEGRGRGYTF. The CDR3 nucleotides read TGTGCCAGCAGTGAAGGACGGGGACGTGGCTACACCTTC.

This clonotype occurred a few times. The chain employs TRBV24-1 and TRBJ2-3; 9 nucleotides match TRBD2. CDR1 is KGHDR, CDR2 SFDVKD, per germline. CDR3 size: 15 residues. The trim removed 3 bases at V and 5 bases at J, leaving 5 bases unmatched. The CDR3 spells CATSDIAGDLDTQYF. DNA for the CDR3: TGTGCCACCAGTGATATAGCGGGAGATCTAGATACGCAGTATTTT.

This clonotype was seen a few times. The V and J genes are TRBV27 and TRBJ2-1; TRBD2 might be the D (6 bases). The V end lost 8 bases, the J end lost 0 bases, and 14 bases lay between the germline ends. The CDR3 is 15 amino acids. CDR1 is MNHEY and CDR2 is SMNVEV in the germline V gene (reference sequence). The CDR3 DNA reads as TGTGCCAGCCGAGAAGGGAGGAGCTCCTACAATGAGCAGTTCTTC. The encoded protein is CASREGRSSYNEQFF.